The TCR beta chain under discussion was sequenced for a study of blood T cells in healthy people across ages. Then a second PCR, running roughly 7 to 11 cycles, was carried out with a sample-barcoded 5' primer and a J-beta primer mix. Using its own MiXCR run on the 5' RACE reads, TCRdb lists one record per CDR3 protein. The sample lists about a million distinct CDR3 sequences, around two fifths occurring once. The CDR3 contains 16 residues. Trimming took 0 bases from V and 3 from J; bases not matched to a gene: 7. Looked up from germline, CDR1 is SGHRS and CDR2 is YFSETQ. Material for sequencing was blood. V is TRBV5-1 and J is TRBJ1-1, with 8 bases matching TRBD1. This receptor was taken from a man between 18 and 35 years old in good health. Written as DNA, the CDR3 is TGCGCCAGCAGCTTGGATAGGACAGGGTATCACACTGAAGCTTTCTTT. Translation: CASSLDRTGYHTEAFF.